Here is one T cell receptor (beta chain) with its context. The data belong to a study of blood T cell repertoires in COVID-19. As for the study in general: Donors in the United States, Italy and Spain gave samples during acute or convalescent COVID-19. In each case, the material was cDNA or gDNA derived from T cells, B-cell-depleted T cells, or PBMCs.

Authors' methods: Counts of nucleated cells, estimated from reference gene primer amplification, were obtained. Data came from immunoSEQ multiplex PCR; TCRdb stores just in-frame clones and leaves some out. The V and J calls and the clone size are those of that table, but D and trimming were determined from the DNA. Seen here are more than 75,000 clones, around nine tenths observed once, and the top ten hold 4.5% to 6%. The length of the CDR3 is 14 residues. Germline values: CDR1 MDHEN, CDR2 SYDVKM. V was pared by 5 bases and J by 11 bases, with 10 bases of the junction left unmatched. The material sequenced was peripheral blood. The clonotype was recovered from a woman aged 80 or over with active COVID-19. The chain has TRBV28 and TRBJ2-2, with 8 bases matching TRBD1. The CDR3 spells CASSTQDRALELFF. In DNA form, the CDR3 reads TGTGCCAGCAGTACGCAGGACAGGGCCCTAGAGCTGTTTTTT.